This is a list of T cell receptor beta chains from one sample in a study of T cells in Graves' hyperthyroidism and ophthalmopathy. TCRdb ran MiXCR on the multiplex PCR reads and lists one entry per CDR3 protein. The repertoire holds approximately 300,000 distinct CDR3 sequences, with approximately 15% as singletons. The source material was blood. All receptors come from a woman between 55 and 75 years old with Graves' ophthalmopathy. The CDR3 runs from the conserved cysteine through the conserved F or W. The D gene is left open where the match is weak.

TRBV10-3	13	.	CAIRTAMNTEAFF
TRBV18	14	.	CASSPSGQGETQYF
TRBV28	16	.	CASRLISNREGQPQHF
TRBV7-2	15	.	CASSLRGRQNTEAFF
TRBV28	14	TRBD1	CASSYRGRNSPLHF
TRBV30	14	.	CAWSVERSGNTIYF
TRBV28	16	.	CASSEDREISYDEQFF
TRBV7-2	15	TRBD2	CASSLTSGGSYEQYF
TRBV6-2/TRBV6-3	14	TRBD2	CASKSSGGAETQYF
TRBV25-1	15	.	CASSEFGVVNTEAFF
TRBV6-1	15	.	CASSERGNSYSPLHF
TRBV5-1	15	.	CASSLSPGYNYEQYF
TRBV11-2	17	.	CASSPRGGLEGNTEAFF
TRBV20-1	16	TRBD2	CSASGGAGRSLDTQYF
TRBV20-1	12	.	CSASRGLGGYTF
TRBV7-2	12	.	CASSFWGNEQFF
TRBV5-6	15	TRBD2	CASSRPSGRAREQFF
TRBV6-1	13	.	CASSPPEYNEQFF
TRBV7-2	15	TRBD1	CASSLDGQGWNTQYF
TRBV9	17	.	CASSVGVGSFSYNEQFF
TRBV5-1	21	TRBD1	CASSSSVGGHPRTTSTDTQYF
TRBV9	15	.	CASSVGGTATGELFF
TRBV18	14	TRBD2	CASSPSSGRDEQYF
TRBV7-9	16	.	CASSLADGGPSYEQYF
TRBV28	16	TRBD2	CASSLSGAGETDTQYF
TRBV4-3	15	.	CASSQDWDGLNEQYF
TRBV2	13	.	CASSATENYGYTF
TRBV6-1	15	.	CASSEIAVSYNEQFF
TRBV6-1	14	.	CASSHTDSNQPQHF
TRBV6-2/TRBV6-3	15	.	CASSSFVVLNTEAFF
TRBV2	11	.	CADSSGNEQFF
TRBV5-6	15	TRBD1	CASSLRDRTTDTQYF
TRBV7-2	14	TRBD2	CASSIAGGRDTQYF
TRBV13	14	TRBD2	CASSPRGGTDTQYF
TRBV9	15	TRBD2	CASSVGAGDADTQYF
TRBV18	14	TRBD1	CASFMGQGWTEAFF
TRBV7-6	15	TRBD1	CASSLGRGQGIKQYF
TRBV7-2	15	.	CASSSPPKRTGELFF
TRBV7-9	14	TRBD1	CASSSLTGSYGYTF
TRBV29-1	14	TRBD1	CSVADRGRTGELFF
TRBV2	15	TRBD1	CASSEQGASYNEQFF
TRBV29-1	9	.	CSVEREQYF